This T cell receptor (beta chain) was documented in a study of blood T cell repertoires in COVID-19. The overall study: T cells, B-cell-depleted T cells, or PBMCs provided the cDNA or gDNA that served as material.

Adults between about 18 and 95 years of age took part from 20 to 25 US areas. Germline V CDR1 and CDR2: SGHRS, YFSETQ. Trimming removed 4 bases from V and 4 bases from J, with 17 bases in between. The length of the CDR3 is 15 residues. In the authors' workflow: Amplification from reference gene primers served as the basis for estimated nucleated cell counts. Using immunoSEQ multiplex PCR, the repertoire was profiled, and TCRdb retains in-frame clones only, with some absent. The D gene and trimming were derived from the DNA, and the V and J assignments and clone size from that table. The table has 150,000 to 200,000 clones, around 83% seen once.

The rearrangement joins TRBV5-1 to TRBJ1-1, with a possible D match to TRBD1 (5 bases). This clonotype was sampled from a woman in her twenties or thirties who had been exposed to COVID-19. Sequencing was performed on PBMCs or T cells enriched from blood (not recorded which). CDR3: CASSTVRGGSTEAFF. In DNA, the CDR3 is TGCGCCAGCAGCACAGTAAGGGGCGGGAGCACTGAAGCTTTCTTT.